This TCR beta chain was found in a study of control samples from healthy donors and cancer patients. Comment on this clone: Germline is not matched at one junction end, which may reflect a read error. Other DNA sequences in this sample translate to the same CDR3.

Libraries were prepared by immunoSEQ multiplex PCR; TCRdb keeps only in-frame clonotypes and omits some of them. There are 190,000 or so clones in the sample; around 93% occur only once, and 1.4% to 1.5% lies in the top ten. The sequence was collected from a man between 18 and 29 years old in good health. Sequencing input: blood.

CDR3 in DNA: TGTGCCAGCAGCTTGCAGGAGAACACTGAAGCTTTCTTT. Translated: CASSLQENTEAFF. The chain recombines TRBV5-1 with TRBJ1-1, with unresolved D. The CDR3 totals 13 residues. Germline V gene data show CDR1 as SGHRS and CDR2 as YFSETQ.